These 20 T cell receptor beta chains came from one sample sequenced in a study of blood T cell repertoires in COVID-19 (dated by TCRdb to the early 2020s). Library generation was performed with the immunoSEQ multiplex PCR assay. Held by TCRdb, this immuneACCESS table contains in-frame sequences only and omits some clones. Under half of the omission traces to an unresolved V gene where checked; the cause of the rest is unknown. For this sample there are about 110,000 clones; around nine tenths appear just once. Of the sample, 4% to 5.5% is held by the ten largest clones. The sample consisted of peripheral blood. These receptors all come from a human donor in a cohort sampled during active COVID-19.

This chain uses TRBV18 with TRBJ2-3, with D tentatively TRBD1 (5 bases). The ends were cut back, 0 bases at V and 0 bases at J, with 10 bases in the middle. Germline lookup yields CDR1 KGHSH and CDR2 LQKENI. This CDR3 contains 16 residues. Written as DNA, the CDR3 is TGTGCCAGCTCACCACCCAGGACAATCAGCACAGATACGCAGTATTTT. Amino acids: CASSPPRTISTDTQYF.

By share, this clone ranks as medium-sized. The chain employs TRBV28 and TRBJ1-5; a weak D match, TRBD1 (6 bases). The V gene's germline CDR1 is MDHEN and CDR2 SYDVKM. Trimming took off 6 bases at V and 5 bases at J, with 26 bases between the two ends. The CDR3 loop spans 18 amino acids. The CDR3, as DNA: TGTGCCAGCAGCCAATCCCGGGACACCGGATGGCTGGATCAGCCCCAGCATTTT. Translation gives CASSQSRDTGWLDQPQHF.

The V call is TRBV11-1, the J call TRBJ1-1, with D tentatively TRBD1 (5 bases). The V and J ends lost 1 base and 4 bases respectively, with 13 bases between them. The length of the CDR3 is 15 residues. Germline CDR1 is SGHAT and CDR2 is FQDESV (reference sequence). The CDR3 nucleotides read TGTGCCAGCAGCTTAGACAGGATGCTGGCCACTGAAGCTTTCTTT. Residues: CASSLDRMLATEAFF.

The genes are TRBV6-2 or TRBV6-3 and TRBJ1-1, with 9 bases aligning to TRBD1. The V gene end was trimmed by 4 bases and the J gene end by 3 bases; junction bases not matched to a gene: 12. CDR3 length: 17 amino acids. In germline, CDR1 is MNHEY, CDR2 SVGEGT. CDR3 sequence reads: CASSWPRTGDRDTEAFF. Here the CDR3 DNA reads TGTGCCAGCAGTTGGCCGAGGACAGGGGATAGGGACACTGAAGCTTTCTTT.

The CDR3 sequence is CASSLGTTNEQFF. In DNA form, the CDR3 reads TGTGCCAGCAGTTTGGGGACTACCAATGAGCAGTTCTTC. The V gene is TRBV7-3, the J gene TRBJ2-1; TRBD2 matches at 7 bases. The CDR3 extends over 13 amino acids. With V trimmed by 6 bases and J by 6 bases, 5 bases remained unmatched. Germline values: CDR1 SGHTA, CDR2 FQGTGA.

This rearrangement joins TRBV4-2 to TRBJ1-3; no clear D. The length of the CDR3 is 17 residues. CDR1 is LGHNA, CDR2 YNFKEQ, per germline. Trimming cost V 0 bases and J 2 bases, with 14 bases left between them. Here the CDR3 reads CASSQDPQRGTGNTIYF. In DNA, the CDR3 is TGTGCCAGCAGCCAAGATCCCCAGCGAGGGACTGGAAACACCATATATTTT.

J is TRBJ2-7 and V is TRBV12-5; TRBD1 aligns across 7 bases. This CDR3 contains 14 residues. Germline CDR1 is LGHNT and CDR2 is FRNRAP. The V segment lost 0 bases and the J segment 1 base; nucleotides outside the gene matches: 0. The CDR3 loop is CASGLVQGSYEQYF. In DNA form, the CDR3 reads TGTGCTAGTGGTTTGGTACAGGGGTCCTACGAGCAGTACTTC.

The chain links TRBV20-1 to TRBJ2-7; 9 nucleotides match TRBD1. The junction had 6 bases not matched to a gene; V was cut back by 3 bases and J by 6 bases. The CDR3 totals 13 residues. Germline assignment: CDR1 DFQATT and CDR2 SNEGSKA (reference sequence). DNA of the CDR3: TGCAGTGCTAGTTGGGACAGGGTGGCCGAGCAGTACTTC. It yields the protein CSASWDRVAEQYF.

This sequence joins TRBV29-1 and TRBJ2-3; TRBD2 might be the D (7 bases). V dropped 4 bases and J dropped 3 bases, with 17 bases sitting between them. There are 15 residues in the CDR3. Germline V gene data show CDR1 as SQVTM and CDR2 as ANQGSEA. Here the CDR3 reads CSVAYGGGATDTQYF. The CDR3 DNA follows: TGCAGCGTTGCCTATGGGGGGGGCGCAACAGATACGCAGTATTTT.

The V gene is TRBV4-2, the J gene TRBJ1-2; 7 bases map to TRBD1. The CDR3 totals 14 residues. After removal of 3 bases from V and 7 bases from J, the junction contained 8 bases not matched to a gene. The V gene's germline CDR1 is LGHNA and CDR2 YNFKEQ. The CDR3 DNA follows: TGTGCCAGCAGCCAGGCCCGACAGGGTAGTGGCTACACCTTC. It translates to CASSQARQGSGYTF.

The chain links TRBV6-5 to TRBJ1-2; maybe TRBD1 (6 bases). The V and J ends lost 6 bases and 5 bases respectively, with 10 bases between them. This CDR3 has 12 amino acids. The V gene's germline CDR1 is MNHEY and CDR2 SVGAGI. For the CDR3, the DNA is TGTGCCAGCAGGCCAACAGGGTATGGCTACACCTTC. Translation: CASRPTGYGYTF.

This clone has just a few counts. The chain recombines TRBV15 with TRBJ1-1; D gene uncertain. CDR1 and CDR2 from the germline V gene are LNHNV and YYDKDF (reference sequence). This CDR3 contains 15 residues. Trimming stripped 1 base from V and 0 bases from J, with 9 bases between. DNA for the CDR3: TGTGCCACCAGCAGAGGCAGGCCCATGAACACTGAAGCTTTCTTT. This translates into CATSRGRPMNTEAFF.

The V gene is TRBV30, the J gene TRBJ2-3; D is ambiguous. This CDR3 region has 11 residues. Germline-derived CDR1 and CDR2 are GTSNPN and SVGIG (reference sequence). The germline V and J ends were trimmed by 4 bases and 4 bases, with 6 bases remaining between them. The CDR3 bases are TGTGCCTGGACTATAGCAGATACGCAGTATTTT. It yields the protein CAWTIADTQYF.

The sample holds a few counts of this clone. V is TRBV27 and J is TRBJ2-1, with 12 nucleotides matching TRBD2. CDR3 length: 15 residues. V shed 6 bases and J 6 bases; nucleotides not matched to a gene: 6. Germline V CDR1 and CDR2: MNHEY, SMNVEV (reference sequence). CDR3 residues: CASSQTSGSTNEQFF. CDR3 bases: TGTGCCAGCAGCCAGACTAGCGGGAGCACCAATGAGCAGTTCTTC.

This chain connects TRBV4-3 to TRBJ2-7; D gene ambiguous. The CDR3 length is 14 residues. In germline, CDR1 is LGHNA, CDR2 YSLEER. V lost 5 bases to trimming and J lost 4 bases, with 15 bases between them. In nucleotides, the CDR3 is TGCGCCAGCAGCTTGGCCCTAGAGCTGTACGAGCAGTACTTC. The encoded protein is CASSLALELYEQYF.

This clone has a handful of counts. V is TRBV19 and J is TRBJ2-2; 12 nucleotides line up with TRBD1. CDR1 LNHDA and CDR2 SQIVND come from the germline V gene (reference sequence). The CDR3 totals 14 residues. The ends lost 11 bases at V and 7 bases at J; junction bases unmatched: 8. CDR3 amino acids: CASHRDRGRGELFF. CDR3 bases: TGTGCCTCCCATCGGGACAGGGGGCGCGGGGAGCTGTTTTTT.

As DNA, the CDR3 is TGCGCCAGCAGCGCCGACGGGTACAATGAGCAGTTCTTC. Encoded protein: CASSADGYNEQFF. The chain links TRBV5-1 to TRBJ2-1; D not resolved. CDR3 length: 13 amino acids. Germline V lookup: CDR1 SGHRS, CDR2 YFSETQ. With 4 bases removed from V and 4 bases from J, the gap between germline ends came to 9 bases.

CDR3 sequence: CASSNQGIESYEQYF. Here the CDR3 DNA reads TGTGCCAGCAGCAATCAGGGTATTGAGTCCTACGAGCAGTACTTC. The chain couples TRBV6-6 to TRBJ2-7; possibly TRBD1 for D (5 bases). This CDR3 is built from 15 residues. Trimming left V 6 bases short and J 1 base short, with 16 bases between. The germline CDR1 and CDR2 sequences are MNHNY and SVGAGI (reference sequence).

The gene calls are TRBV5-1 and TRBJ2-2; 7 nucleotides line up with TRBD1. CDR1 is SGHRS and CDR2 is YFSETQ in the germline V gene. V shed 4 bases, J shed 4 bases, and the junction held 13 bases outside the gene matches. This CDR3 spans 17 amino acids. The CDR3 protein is CASSRITTGAGTGELFF. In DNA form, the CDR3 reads TGCGCCAGCAGCCGAATTACAACAGGGGCGGGCACCGGGGAGCTGTTTTTT. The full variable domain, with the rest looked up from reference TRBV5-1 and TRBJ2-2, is KAGVTQTPRYLIKTRGQQVTLSCSPISGHRSVSWYQQTPGQGLQFLFEYFSETQRNKGNFPGRFSGRQFSNSRSEMNVSTLELGDSALYLCASSRITTGAGTGELFFGEGSRLTVL.

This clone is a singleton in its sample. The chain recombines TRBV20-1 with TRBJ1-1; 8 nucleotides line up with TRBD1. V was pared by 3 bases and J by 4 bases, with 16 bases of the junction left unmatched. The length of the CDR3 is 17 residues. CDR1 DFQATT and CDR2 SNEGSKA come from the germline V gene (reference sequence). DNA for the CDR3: TGCAGTGCTAGTGGCGTTTTTGGCAGGGGGCTGGGCACTGAAGCTTTCTTT. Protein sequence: CSASGVFGRGLGTEAFF.